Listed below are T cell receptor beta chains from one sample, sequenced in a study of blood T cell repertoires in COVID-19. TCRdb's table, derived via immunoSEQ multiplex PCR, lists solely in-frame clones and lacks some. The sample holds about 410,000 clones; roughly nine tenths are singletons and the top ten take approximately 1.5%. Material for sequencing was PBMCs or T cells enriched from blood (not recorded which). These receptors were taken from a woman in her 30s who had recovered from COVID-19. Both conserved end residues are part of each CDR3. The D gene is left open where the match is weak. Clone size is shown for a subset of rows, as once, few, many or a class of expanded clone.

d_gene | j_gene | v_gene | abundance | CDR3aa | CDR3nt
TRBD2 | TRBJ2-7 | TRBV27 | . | CASSRKGLEKAYEQYF | TGTGCCAGCAGCCGGAAAGGACTAGAAAAGGCCTACGAGCAGTACTTC
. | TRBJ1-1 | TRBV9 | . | CASSVDSGKAFF | TGTGCCAGCAGCGTAGATTCCGGGAAAGCTTTCTTT
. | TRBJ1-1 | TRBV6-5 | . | CASSWTPYTEAFF | TGTGCCAGCAGTTGGACACCTTACACTGAAGCTTTCTTT
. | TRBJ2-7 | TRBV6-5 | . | CASSTRDTYEQYF | TGTGCCAGCAGCACTCGGGACACCTACGAGCAGTACTTC
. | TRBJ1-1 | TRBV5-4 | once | CASSQQMNTEAFF | TGTGCCAGCAGCCAACAGATGAACACTGAAGCTTTCTTT
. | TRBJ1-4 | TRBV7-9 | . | CATATGGDEKLFF | TGTGCCACCGCGACAGGAGGCGATGAAAAACTGTTTTTT
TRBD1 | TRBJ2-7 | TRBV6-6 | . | CASSYRDRVYEQYF | TGTGCCAGCAGTTACCGGGACAGGGTCTACGAGCAGTACTTC
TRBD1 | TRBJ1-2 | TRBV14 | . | CASSHRDREGMVGGYTF | TGTGCCAGCAGCCACCGGGACAGGGAAGGTATGGTCGGTGGCTACACCTTC
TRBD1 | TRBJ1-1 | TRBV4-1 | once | CASSQADRGNTEAFF | TGCGCCAGCAGCCAAGCGGACAGGGGAAACACTGAAGCTTTCTTT
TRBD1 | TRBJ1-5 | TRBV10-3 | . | CAIQGQVGQPQHF | TGTGCCATCCAAGGACAGGTCGGTCAGCCCCAGCATTTT
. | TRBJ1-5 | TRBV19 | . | CASSTSWTVAQPQHF | TGTGCCAGTAGTACTTCTTGGACAGTAGCTCAGCCCCAGCATTTT
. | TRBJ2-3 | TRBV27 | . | CASSMLSTDTQYF | TGTGCCAGCAGTATGTTAAGCACAGATACGCAGTATTTT
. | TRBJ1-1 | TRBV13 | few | CASSRGEAEAFF | TGTGCCAGCAGTCGGGGGGAGGCTGAAGCTTTCTTT
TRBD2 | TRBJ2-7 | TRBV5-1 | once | CASSLVAGVMYEQYF | TGCGCCAGCAGCTTGGTAGCGGGAGTTATGTACGAGCAGTACTTC
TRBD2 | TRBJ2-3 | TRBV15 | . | CATSRDLAGGRTDTQYF | TGTGCCACCAGCAGAGATCTTGCGGGGGGGCGCACAGATACGCAGTATTTT
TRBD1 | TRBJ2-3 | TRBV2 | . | CARPGQGGDTQYF | TGTGCCAGGCCGGGACAGGGTGGGGATACGCAGTATTTT
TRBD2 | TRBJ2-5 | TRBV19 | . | CASSLRTSGGREETQYF | TGTGCCAGTAGTCTTAGGACTAGCGGGGGACGGGAGGAGACCCAGTACTTC
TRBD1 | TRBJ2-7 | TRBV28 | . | CASSFGDRSTYEQYF | TGTGCCAGCAGTTTTGGGGACAGAAGTACCTACGAGCAGTACTTC
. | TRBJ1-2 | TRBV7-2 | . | CASSSYRVTNPYYGYTF | TGTGCCAGCAGCTCCTACAGGGTTACAAACCCATACTATGGCTACACCTTC
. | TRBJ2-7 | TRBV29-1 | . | CSVEGTAYEQYF | TGCAGCGTTGAAGGGACAGCCTACGAGCAGTACTTC
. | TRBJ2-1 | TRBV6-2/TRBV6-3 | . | CASSYSTRDSQFEQFF | TGTGCCAGCAGTTACTCGACGCGGGATTCTCAATTTGAGCAGTTCTTC
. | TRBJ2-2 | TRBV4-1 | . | CASSPLGGRTFSTGELFF | TGCGCCAGCAGCCCCTTAGGGGGACGGACCTTCAGCACCGGGGAGCTGTTTTTT
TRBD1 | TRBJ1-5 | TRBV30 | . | CASDPGGAGNQPQHF | TGTGCAAGCGATCCAGGGGGCGCGGGCAATCAGCCCCAGCATTTT
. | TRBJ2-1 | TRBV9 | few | CASSREGGMNLRNEQFF | TGTGCCAGCAGTCGCGAAGGGGGTATGAACCTACGGAATGAGCAGTTCTTC
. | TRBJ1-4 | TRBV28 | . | CASSFTTAEKLFF | TGTGCCAGCAGTTTCACGACAGCTGAAAAACTGTTTTTT
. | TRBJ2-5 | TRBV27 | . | CASSEGGETQYF | TGTGCCAGCAGTGAAGGGGGAGAGACCCAGTACTTC
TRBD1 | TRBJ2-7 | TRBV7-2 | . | CASSLDSQGVREQYF | TGTGCCAGCAGCTTAGATTCGCAGGGGGTGAGGGAGCAGTACTTC
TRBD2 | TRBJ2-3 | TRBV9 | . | CATGEGLAGLEDTQYF | TGTGCCACAGGAGAAGGGCTAGCGGGGCTGGAGGATACGCAGTATTTT
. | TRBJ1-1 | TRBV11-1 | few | CASSLAARSNTEAFF | TGTGCCAGCAGCTTAGCGGCAAGATCGAACACTGAAGCTTTCTTT
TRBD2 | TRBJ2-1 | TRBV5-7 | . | CASSTQAGGRINEQFF | TGTGCCAGCAGCACCCAAGCGGGGGGGCGAATTAATGAGCAGTTCTTC
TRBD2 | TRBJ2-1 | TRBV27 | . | CASSLRGVSSYNEQFF | TGTGCCAGCAGTTTACGGGGGGTGAGCTCCTACAATGAGCAGTTCTTC
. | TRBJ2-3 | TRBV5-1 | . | CASSSGGIPNPSTDTQYF | TGCGCCAGCAGCTCCGGGGGAATTCCTAATCCTAGCACAGATACGCAGTATTTT
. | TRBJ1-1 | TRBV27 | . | CASSSTGNTEAFF | TGTGCCAGCAGTTCAACAGGGAACACTGAAGCTTTCTTT
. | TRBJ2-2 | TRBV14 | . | CASSLYWGPTGELFF | TGTGCCAGCAGCCTCTATTGGGGGCCCACCGGGGAGCTGTTTTTT
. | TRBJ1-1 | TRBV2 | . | CASRRGGTEAFF | TGTGCCAGCAGGAGAGGTGGGACTGAAGCTTTCTTT
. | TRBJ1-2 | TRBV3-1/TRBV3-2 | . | CASSRAERVDGYTF | TGTGCCAGCAGCCGGGCGGAGAGGGTGGATGGCTACACCTTC
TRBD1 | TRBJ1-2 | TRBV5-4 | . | CASGWTGGNYGYTF | TGTGCCAGCGGTTGGACAGGGGGCAACTATGGCTACACCTTC
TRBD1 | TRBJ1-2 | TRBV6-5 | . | CASSRTGGDGYTF | TGTGCCAGCAGCAGGACAGGGGGAGATGGCTACACCTTC
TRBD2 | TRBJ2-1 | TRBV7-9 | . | CASSPSGNYYNEQFF | TGTGCCAGCAGCCCTAGCGGAAACTACTACAATGAGCAGTTCTTC
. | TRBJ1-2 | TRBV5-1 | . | CASSLAASGGYTF | TGCGCCAGCAGCTTGGCCGCTTCCGGGGGCTACACCTTC
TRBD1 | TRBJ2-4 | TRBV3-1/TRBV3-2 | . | CASSPPGTAKNIQYF | TGTGCCAGCAGCCCCCCCGGGACAGCTAAAAACATTCAGTACTTC
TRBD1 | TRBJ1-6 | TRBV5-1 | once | CASSRGQGSSSPLHF | TGCGCCAGCAGCCGGGGACAGGGGTCGAGTTCACCCCTCCACTTT
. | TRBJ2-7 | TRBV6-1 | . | CASSEGTHSYYYEQYF | TGTGCCAGCAGTGAAGGGACACATTCTTACTACTACGAGCAGTACTTC
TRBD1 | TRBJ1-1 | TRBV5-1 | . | CASRQGVGAEAFF | TGCGCCAGCAGGCAGGGGGTGGGGGCTGAAGCTTTCTTT
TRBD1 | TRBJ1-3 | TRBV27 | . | CASSDRGFSGNTIYF | TGTGCCAGCAGCGACAGGGGCTTCTCTGGAAACACCATATATTTT
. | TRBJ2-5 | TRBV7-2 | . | CASSLTSGPPSKETQYF | TGTGCCAGCAGCTTAACGTCAGGGCCCCCTAGTAAGGAGACCCAGTACTTC
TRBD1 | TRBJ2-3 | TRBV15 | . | CATSGGTGGTDTQYF | TGTGCCACCAGCGGCGGGACAGGGGGCACGGATACGCAGTATTTT
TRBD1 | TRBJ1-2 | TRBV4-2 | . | CASSRGQGMNYGYTF | TGTGCCAGCAGCCGAGGACAGGGTATGAACTATGGCTACACCTTC
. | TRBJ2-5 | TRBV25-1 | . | CASSEWAGAGETQYF | TGTGCCAGCAGTGAATGGGCAGGGGCGGGAGAGACCCAGTACTTC
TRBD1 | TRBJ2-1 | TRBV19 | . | CASSMGQGALTEQFF | TGTGCCAGTAGTATGGGACAGGGGGCGCTTACTGAGCAGTTCTTC
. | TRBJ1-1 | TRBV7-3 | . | CASSSDPGSEAFF | TGTGCCAGCAGCTCTGACCCGGGTTCTGAAGCTTTCTTT
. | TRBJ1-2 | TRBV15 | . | CATSRTGIQYGYTF | TGTGCCACCAGCAGAACAGGGATCCAATATGGCTACACCTTC
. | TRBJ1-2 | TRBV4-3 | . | CASSQVDTNYGYTF | TGCGCCAGCAGCCAAGTCGACACAAACTATGGCTACACCTTC
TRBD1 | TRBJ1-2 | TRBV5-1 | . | CASSLVGGTGGVSANYGYTF | TGCGCCAGCAGCTTGGTCGGAGGGACAGGGGGCGTCAGTGCTAACTATGGCTACACCTTC
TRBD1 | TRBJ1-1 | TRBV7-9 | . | CASSSGQGVNTEAFF | TGTGCCAGCAGCTCCGGACAGGGGGTGAACACTGAAGCTTTCTTT